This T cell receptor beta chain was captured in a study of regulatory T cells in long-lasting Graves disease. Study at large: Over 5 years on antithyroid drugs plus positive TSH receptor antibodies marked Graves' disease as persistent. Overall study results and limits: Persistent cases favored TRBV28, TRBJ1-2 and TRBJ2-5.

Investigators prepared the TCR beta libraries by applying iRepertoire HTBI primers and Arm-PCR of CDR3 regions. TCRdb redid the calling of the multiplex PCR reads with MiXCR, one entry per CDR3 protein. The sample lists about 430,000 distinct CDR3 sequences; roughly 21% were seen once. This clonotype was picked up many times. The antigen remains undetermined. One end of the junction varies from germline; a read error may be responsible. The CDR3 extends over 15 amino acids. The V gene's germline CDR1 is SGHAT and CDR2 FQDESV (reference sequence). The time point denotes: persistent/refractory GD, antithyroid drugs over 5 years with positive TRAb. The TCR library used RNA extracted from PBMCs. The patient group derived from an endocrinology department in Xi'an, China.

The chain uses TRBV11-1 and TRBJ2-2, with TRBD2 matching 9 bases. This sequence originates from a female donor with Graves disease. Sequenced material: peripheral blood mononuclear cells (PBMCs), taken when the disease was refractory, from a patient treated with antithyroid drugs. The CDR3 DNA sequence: TGTGCCAGCAGCTTAGAGCGGGAGGTCACCGGGGAGCTGTTCTTT. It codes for CASSLEREVTGELFF.